This T cell receptor (beta chain) was recorded in a study of T cell repertoires in cytomegalovirus infection. Study as a whole: Well-studied HLA-B-restricted CMV epitopes were used in the study alongside recently identified HLA-C-restricted ones. Indications came from public TCR beta signatures; they pointed to CMV infection and to a matching HLA type. Study outcomes and limitations: Carriers of CMV and the relevant HLA type were discriminated by public TCR beta frequency.

MiXCR was run by TCRdb on the reads, yielding one entry per CDR3 protein. The repertoire holds roughly 860,000 distinct CDR3 sequences, with 30% to 35% as singletons. A note on this clonotype: No antigen is known for it.

This CDR3 is built from 13 residues. Deletions cut 6 bases from V and 8 bases from J, with 14 bases between. The TCR comes from a human donor in good health (CMV status not recorded). Some clones in this sample may be carry-over from other donors' samples. The starting material was cultured CD8+ T cells from PBMCs, obtained from culture after CMV antigen stimulation. V usage is TRBV12-3 or TRBV12-4 and J usage is TRBJ2-1; perhaps TRBD2 as D (7 bases). The CDR3 coding sequence is TGTGCCAGCAGAGAGGGGGGGCCCGATGAGCAGTTCTTC. It yields the protein CASREGGPDEQFF.